Presented here are 5 T cell receptor beta chains from one specimen sequenced in a study of cytomegalovirus exposure and HLA in healthy donors. Only in-frame clones appear in the TCRdb table, and some are missing; sequencing was by immunoSEQ multiplex PCR. The sample has over 200,000 clones; around nine tenths are singletons. The sequencing sample was made of PBMCs. The receptors originated from a woman younger than 35 in good health and CMV-seropositive.

The chain recombines TRBV7-8 with TRBJ1-5, with D maybe TRBD1 (6 bases). CDR3 length: 16 residues. Germline CDR1 SGHVS, CDR2 FQNEAQ. V dropped 5 bases and J dropped 0 bases, with 14 bases sitting between them. The CDR3 spells CASSPWTVNSNQPQHF. The CDR3 nucleotides read TGTGCCAGCAGCCCCTGGACAGTTAATAGCAATCAGCCCCAGCATTTT. Variable domain in full (rest from reference TRBV7-8 and TRBJ1-5): GAGVSQSPRYKVAKRGQDVALRCDPISGHVSLFWYQQALGQGPEFLTYFQNEAQLDKSGLPSDRFFAERPEGSVSTLKIQRTQQEDSAVYLCASSPWTVNSNQPQHFGDGTRLSIL.

This chain joins TRBV7-7 and TRBJ2-1; D may be TRBD2 (5 bases). Looked up from germline, CDR1 is SSHAT and CDR2 is FNYEAQ (reference sequence). Trimming took 6 bases from V and 3 from J, leaving 9 bases between them. This CDR3 region has 13 residues. CDR3 in DNA: TGTGCCAGCAGTCTCGGGGACTACAATGAGCAGTTCTTC. It yields the protein CASSLGDYNEQFF.

The chain is built from TRBV11-3 and TRBJ1-1, with D maybe TRBD1 (5 bases). CDR3 size: 13 residues. V lost 6 bases and J lost 5, with 13 bases in between. Germline CDR1 is SGHNT and CDR2 is YENEEA. CDR3 region: CASSSVGGTEAFF. The CDR3 region has the DNA TGTGCCAGCAGTTCGGTTGGGGGGACTGAAGCTTTCTTT. The full variable domain, completed using reference TRBV11-3 and TRBJ1-1, is EAGVVQSPRYKIIEKKQPVAFWCNPISGHNTLYWYLQNLGQGPELLIRYENEEAVDDSQLPKDRFSAERLKGVDSTLKIQPAELGDSAVYLCASSSVGGTEAFFGQGTRLTVV.

The J gene is TRBJ2-2, the V gene TRBV11-3; D gene unclear. V was clipped by 6 bases and J by 3 bases, with 8 bases between them. The germline gives CDR1 SGHNT, CDR2 YENEEA. This CDR3 has 13 amino acids. The CDR3 DNA is TGTGCCAGCAGTCCTATCGACACCGGGGAGCTGTTTTTT. Its protein is CASSPIDTGELFF.

The rearrangement joins TRBV30 to TRBJ1-2; 12 nucleotides agree with TRBD1. V lost 6 bases to trimming and J lost 7 bases; unmatched junction nucleotides: 9. The CDR3 runs to 14 residues. The germline gives CDR1 GTSNPN, CDR2 SVGIG (reference sequence). The CDR3 loop reads CACWDRGRRGGYTF. Written as DNA, the CDR3 is TGTGCCTGCTGGGACAGGGGGCGAAGGGGTGGCTACACCTTC.